The next 12 T cell receptor beta chains were all read from a single sample in a study of cytomegalovirus exposure and HLA in healthy donors (dated by TCRdb to 2017 to 2019). Libraries were constructed by the immunoSEQ multiplex PCR assay. A mixture of 60 forward primers for TCR Vbeta segments and 13 reverse primers for TCR Jbeta segments was used in the multiplex PCR. Drawn from immuneACCESS, this table holds only the in-frame rearrangements with V and J called that TCRdb kept. Clones are partly lost; checked studies trace under half to an unresolved V gene and leave the rest unexplained. This sample's listing comprises 150,000 to 250,000 clones. Jointly, the top ten make up about 0.74% of the sample. The sequenced sample was PBMCs. These receptors were taken from a boy between 10 and 17 years old in good health and CMV-seronegative.

In DNA form, the CDR3 reads TGTGCCAGCTCAGGTACCTCTGGAAACACCATATATTTT. The encoded protein is CASSGTSGNTIYF. J is TRBJ1-3 and V is TRBV6-5; no reliable D call. The CDR3 loop spans 13 amino acids. CDR1 is MNHEY, CDR2 SVGAGI, per germline. V lost 8 bases and J 0 bases, leaving 8 bases between the germline ends.

The CDR3 DNA follows: TGCGCCAGCAGCTTAAAAGGGGACTCGGGGGAGACCCAGTACTTC. Protein sequence: CASSLKGDSGETQYF. V usage is TRBV5-1 and J usage is TRBJ2-5; tentative D call: TRBD2 (6 bases). The V end lost 2 bases, the J end lost 5 bases, and 16 bases lay between the germline ends. The CDR3 contains 15 residues. CDR1 is SGHRS, CDR2 YFSETQ, per germline.

This chain links TRBV19 with TRBJ2-1, with TRBD1 identical over 9 bases. The CDR3 is 16 amino acids. V dropped 7 bases and J dropped 2; count of bases not matched to a gene: 9. CDR1 LNHDA and CDR2 SQIVND come from the germline V gene (reference sequence). The CDR3 bases are TGTGCCAGTATGGGACAGGGAATCCCAACCTACAATGAGCAGTTCTTC. Translation: CASMGQGIPTYNEQFF.

V gene TRBV6-1 combines with J gene TRBJ1-6, with D unclear. Trimming removed 6 bases at V and 7 bases at J, with 13 bases between. The CDR3 runs 14 residues. Per germline, CDR1 MNHNS and CDR2 SASEGT. The CDR3 DNA reads TGTGCCAGCAGACTACCAAATTCCAATTCACCCCTCCACTTT. It translates to CASRLPNSNSPLHF.

V and J are TRBV6-4 and TRBJ2-7; a possible D gene is TRBD2 (5 bases). This CDR3 contains 14 residues. The V and J ends lost 5 bases and 0 bases respectively, with 11 bases between them. The germline gives CDR1 MRHNA, CDR2 SNTAGT. CDR3 in amino acids: CASSQNRDSYEQYF. In DNA, the CDR3 is TGTGCCAGCAGTCAAAACCGGGACTCCTACGAGCAGTACTTC.

V usage is TRBV28 and J usage is TRBJ2-1; 7 bases match TRBD1. The CDR3 spans 15 residues. V lost 6 bases, J lost 2 bases, and 7 bases stayed unmatched. Looked up from germline, CDR1 is MDHEN and CDR2 is SYDVKM. CDR3 in amino acids: CASRIGQVAYNEQFF. The CDR3 nucleotides read TGTGCCAGCAGGATTGGACAGGTTGCCTACAATGAGCAGTTCTTC.

This rearrangement joins TRBV29-1 to TRBJ1-5, with D uncertain. Per the germline V gene, CDR1 is SQVTM and CDR2 is ANQGSEA. The CDR3 has 14 amino acids. Trimming pared 7 bases from V and 6 bases from J, leaving 19 bases between. In DNA, the CDR3 is TGCAGCGCCGGGAGTGGGGTTCGCGGTCAGCCCCAGCATTTT. Translating gives CSAGSGVRGQPQHF.

The rearrangement uses TRBV5-4 and TRBJ2-7; the D gene is possibly TRBD2 (5 bases). Germline V gives CDR1 SGHNT, CDR2 YYREEE (reference sequence). The CDR3 totals 14 residues. Trimming pared 1 base from V and 3 bases from J, leaving 11 bases between. The CDR3 sequence is CASSLNGESYEQYF. The CDR3 DNA reads TGTGCCAGCAGCTTGAACGGGGAAAGCTACGAGCAGTACTTC.

As regards this clone: This specimen includes other DNA sequences encoding the same CDR3. The rearrangement joins TRBV4-2 to TRBJ2-5; D ambiguous. The length of the CDR3 is 15 residues. CDR1 is LGHNA, CDR2 YNFKEQ, per germline. Trimming cost V 0 bases and J 4 bases, with 12 bases left between them. CDR3 DNA: TGTGCCAGCAGCCAAGAGGGCCCGCCAGGAGAGACCCAGTACTTC. Its protein is CASSQEGPPGETQYF.

CDR3 DNA sequence: TGTGCCAGCAGCCACCGCTCCGAGCAGGGGGCGTACGATACGCAGTATTTT. Encoded protein: CASSHRSEQGAYDTQYF. The rearrangement links TRBV7-7 to TRBJ2-3; 8 bases match TRBD1. Looked up from germline, CDR1 is SSHAT and CDR2 is FNYEAQ (reference sequence). This CDR3 spans 17 amino acids. With 5 bases clipped from V and 6 bases from J, the junction kept 16 bases outside the gene matches. Full variable domain (outside the CDR3, taken from reference TRBV7-7 and TRBJ2-3): GAGVSQSPRYKVTKRGQDVTLRCDPISSHATLYWYQQALGQGPEFLTYFNYEAQPDKSGLPSDRFSAERPEGSISTLTIQRTEQRDSAMYRCASSHRSEQGAYDTQYFGPGTRLTVL.

The chain links TRBV7-9 to TRBJ1-4, with 7 bases fitting TRBD1. After removal of 6 bases from V and 3 bases from J, the junction contained 7 bases not matched to a gene. CDR3 length: 15 amino acids. Germline lookup yields CDR1 SEHNR and CDR2 FQNEAQ (reference sequence). CDR3 residues: CASREGGMPNEKLFF. CDR3 in DNA: TGTGCCAGCAGAGAAGGGGGCATGCCTAATGAAAAACTGTTTTTT.

The genes are TRBV10-1 and TRBJ2-2; the match to TRBD2 covers 8 bases. The CDR3 sequence is 19 residues long. J gave up 3 bases and V 3 bases, and 15 bases lay outside the gene matches. CDR1 and CDR2 (germline): WNHNN, SYGVQD (reference sequence). CDR3 coding DNA: TGCGCCAGCAGTGAATTTCGGGGCCTAGCGGGCGGAGACACCGGGGAGCTGTTTTTT. Its translation is CASSEFRGLAGGDTGELFF.